The rows below give T cell receptor beta chains drawn from one sample of a study. TCRdb re-called the 5' RACE reads through MiXCR, storing one row per CDR3 protein. The sample lists 7,800 or so distinct CDR3 sequences, over 70% occurring once. Source material: tumor-infiltrating Tregs sorted from the breast tumor. The receptor set was obtained from a female donor with breast cancer. The CDR3 runs from the conserved cysteine through the conserved F or W. Fields, in order: J gene, D gene, V gene, clone size, CDR3 protein, CDR3 DNA. The D gene is left open where the match is weak. Some rows have no size entry. The others give once, few or many, or a class for an expanded clone.

TRBJ2-1 TRBD2 TRBV5-1 . CASSRGTSGRRVMDEQFF TGCGCCAGCAGCAGAGGGACTAGCGGGAGAAGGGTTATGGATGAGCAGTTCTTC
TRBJ2-1 TRBD1 TRBV4-1 . CASSRRDRGEQFF TGCGCCAGCAGCCGGAGGGACAGGGGAGAGCAGTTCTTC
TRBJ2-6 . TRBV7-3 . CASSERRWSRGANVLTF TGTGCCAGCAGCGAAAGGCGATGGAGCCGTGGGGCCAACGTCCTGACTTTC
TRBJ2-2 . TRBV4-1 . CASSQQATGELFF TGCGCCAGCAGCCAACAGGCTACCGGGGAGCTGTTTTTT
TRBJ1-6 . TRBV6-5 few CASSYSSRGGNSPLHF TGTGCCAGCAGTTACTCTTCGCGGGGGGGCAACTCACCCCTCCACTTT
TRBJ2-7 . TRBV5-1 few CASSLTGPPYEQYF TGCGCCAGCAGCTTGACCGGTCCCCCCTACGAGCAGTACTTC
TRBJ2-1 . TRBV4-2 . CASSQAGTEQFF TGTGCCAGCAGCCAAGCCGGGACTGAGCAGTTCTTC
TRBJ2-1 TRBD2 TRBV7-2 . CASSLVGGLAGGLSYNEQFF TGTGCCAGCAGCTTAGTGGGGGGACTAGCGGGAGGGCTATCCTACAATGAGCAGTTCTTC
TRBJ1-6 . TRBV4-1 . CASSQDRTLSSYNSPLHF TGCGCCAGCAGCCAAGACCGGACGCTTAGCTCCTATAATTCACCCCTCCACTTT
TRBJ1-5 TRBD1 TRBV6-5 . CASSPQGAGQPQHF TGTGCCAGCAGTCCCCAGGGGGCAGGGCAGCCCCAGCATTTT
TRBJ2-6 . TRBV29-1 . CSASSSGANVLTF TGCAGCGCCTCTAGCTCTGGGGCCAACGTCCTGACTTTC
TRBJ1-1 . TRBV29-1 . CSALRQMNTEAFF TGCAGCGCACTACGACAGATGAACACTGAAGCTTTCTTT
TRBJ1-1 . TRBV29-1 . CSVLTETYPGTEAFF TGCAGCGTATTGACAGAAACCTACCCGGGCACTGAAGCTTTCTTT
TRBJ2-1 . TRBV20-1 . CSASNADSLGEQFF TGCAGTGCTAGCAACGCGGATAGCTTGGGTGAGCAGTTCTTC
TRBJ1-5 . TRBV12-2 . CAGRQTKKNTGTALRQPQHF TGTGCAGGTCGCCAAACTAAAAAAAATACCGGGACAGCGCTACGGCAGCCCCAGCATTTT
TRBJ2-5 TRBD2 TRBV2 . CASSLAGTGKTQYF TGTGCCAGCAGCCTAGCGGGGACTGGAAAGACCCAGTACTTC
TRBJ2-3 . TRBV5-1 . CASSLGRTGDTQYF TGCGCCAGCAGCTTGGGTCGAACGGGGGATACGCAGTATTTT
TRBJ2-2 TRBD1 TRBV12-3/TRBV12-4 . CASSLGQPNTGELFF TGTGCCAGCAGTTTGGGACAGCCGAACACCGGGGAGCTGTTTTTT
TRBJ2-1 TRBD2 TRBV10-3 few CAISVTSGSEEQFF TGTGCCATCAGTGTTACTAGCGGGAGTGAGGAGCAGTTCTTC
TRBJ2-1 TRBD1 TRBV7-3 . CASSLDRSRNEQFF TGTGCCAGCAGCTTGGACAGGTCCCGCAATGAGCAGTTCTTC
TRBJ2-1 TRBD1 TRBV7-3 . CASSLAGGRSYEQFF TGTGCCAGCAGCTTAGCAGGGGGCAGGTCCTATGAGCAGTTCTTC
TRBJ1-2 . TRBV6-1 . CASSEDFNYGYTF TGTGCCAGCAGTGAAGACTTTAACTATGGCTACACCTTC
TRBJ2-6 . TRBV5-1 . CASRSGTGANVLTF TGCGCCAGCAGGTCAGGGACTGGGGCCAACGTCCTGACTTTC
TRBJ2-1 . TRBV20-1 few CSAPGGPRVLNNEQFF TGCAGTGCTCCCGGGGGGCCACGAGTCCTCAACAATGAGCAGTTCTTC
TRBJ2-5 . TRBV27 once CASSFVSGQETQYF TGTGCCAGCAGTTTTGTGTCGGGGCAAGAGACCCAGTACTTC
TRBJ2-4 . TRBV5-1 few CASSLTAGTTIQYF TGCGCCAGCAGCTTAACGGCCGGGACCACCATTCAGTACTTC
TRBJ2-5 . TRBV20-1 . CSARDGGSPEETQYF TGCAGTGCTAGAGATGGGGGGTCGCCTGAAGAGACCCAGTACTTC
TRBJ2-7 TRBD2 TRBV4-2 . CASSQQTSGALLYEQYF TGCGCCAGCAGCCAACAGACTAGCGGGGCCCTACTCTACGAGCAGTACTTC
TRBJ2-2 TRBD1 TRBV12-3/TRBV12-4 . CASSLDQGQGRVPGELFF TGTGCCAGCAGTTTAGATCAGGGACAGGGTAGAGTGCCCGGGGAGCTGTTTTTT
TRBJ1-6 TRBD1 TRBV5-4 . CASSLGDRADSPLHF TGTGCCAGCAGCTTGGGGGACAGAGCCGATTCACCCCTCCACTTT
TRBJ2-7 . TRBV12-3/TRBV12-4 . CASRLSSSYEQYF TGTGCCAGCAGGCTAAGCTCTAGCTACGAGCAGTACTTC
TRBJ2-1 TRBD2 TRBV6-5 . CASRIPTSGRAYNEQFF TGTGCCAGCAGGATCCCGACTAGCGGGAGGGCCTACAATGAGCAGTTCTTC
TRBJ2-7 . TRBV7-3 . CASSLNGDYEQYF TGTGCCAGCAGCTTAAACGGAGACTACGAGCAGTACTTC
TRBJ1-3 . TRBV5-5 once CASSPPGGRSGNTIYF TGTGCCAGCAGCCCCCCGGGGGGACGCTCTGGAAACACCATATATTTT
TRBJ2-5 . TRBV12-3/TRBV12-4 . CASSFAGQETQYF TGTGCCAGCAGTTTTGCAGGTCAAGAGACCCAGTACTTC
TRBJ1-5 TRBD1 TRBV6-1 . CASRPGQVNQPQHF TGTGCCAGCAGACCGGGACAGGTCAATCAGCCCCAGCATTTT
TRBJ2-7 TRBD2 TRBV27 . CASNLGLAGVEQYF TGTGCCAGCAATCTCGGACTAGCGGGAGTCGAGCAGTACTTC
TRBJ2-1 TRBD1 TRBV3-1 . CASSQGAGTGGLNEQFF TGTGCCAGCAGCCAAGGGGCCGGGACAGGGGGTCTCAATGAGCAGTTCTTC
TRBJ1-2 . TRBV6-2/TRBV6-3 . CASSYDPGLYGYTF TGTGCCAGCAGTTACGATCCAGGGCTCTATGGCTACACCTTC
TRBJ2-5 TRBD2 TRBV19 . CASSMNGGEETQYF TGTGCCAGTAGTATGAATGGGGGGGAAGAGACCCAGTACTTC
TRBJ1-2 . TRBV15 . CATSRDHDSYGYTF TGTGCCACCAGCAGAGATCACGACAGTTATGGCTACACCTTC
TRBJ1-1 . TRBV3-1 . CASTPLGAMNTEAFF TGTGCCAGCACCCCCCTGGGGGCAATGAACACTGAAGCTTTCTTT
TRBJ2-1 TRBD1 TRBV4-1 once CASSQGDRDNEQFF TGCGCCAGCAGCCAAGGTGACAGGGACAATGAGCAGTTCTTC
TRBJ2-5 . TRBV20-1 few CSARASGLQETQYF TGCAGTGCTAGGGCGAGCGGACTTCAAGAGACCCAGTACTTC
TRBJ2-7 . TRBV7-9 few CASSSTPSYEQYF TGTGCCAGCAGCTCGACACCCTCCTACGAGCAGTACTTC
TRBJ2-3 TRBD1 TRBV7-3 once CASSISGQDKDTQYF TGTGCCAGCAGCATCTCGGGACAGGATAAAGATACGCAGTATTTT